Listed here are 32 T cell receptor beta chains from one sample, sequenced in a study of CD8+ T cells in alopecia areata. RNA extraction was followed by reverse transcription into cDNA, which acted as the sequencing template. Sequencing was performed with immunoSEQ multiplex PCR; in TCRdb, only in-frame clones are kept and a portion is missing. The sample lists around 300,000 clones; around 64% were seen once. Treatment given: oral pan-JAK inhibitor, 5-10 mg twice daily. Sequencing was performed on CD4+ T cells sorted from blood, taken at roughly week 52, from a patient treated with tofacitinib. The receptor set was obtained from a human donor with alopecia areata.

The rearrangement joins TRBV2 to TRBJ2-2; D assignment may be TRBD1 or TRBD2 (5 bases each). Looked up from germline, CDR1 is SNHLY and CDR2 is FYNNEI. Trimming took off 6 bases at V and 1 base at J, with 9 bases between the two ends. The CDR3 totals 14 residues. The CDR3 here is CASREGRNTGELFF. In DNA form, the CDR3 reads TGTGCCAGCAGAGAGGGACGGAACACCGGGGAGCTGTTTTTT.

The chain combines TRBV29-1 with TRBJ2-5; TRBD2 is a possible D gene (6 bases). The CDR3 consists of 16 residues. The germline gives CDR1 SQVTM, CDR2 ANQGSEA. V was cut by 7 bases and J by 1 base, with 22 bases left in between. CDR3 region: CSAVSLPRGIQETQYF. In DNA, the CDR3 is TGCAGCGCAGTCTCCCTGCCCCGGGGGATCCAAGAGACCCAGTACTTC. Filled out from reference TRBV29-1 and TRBJ2-5, the complete variable domain reads SAVISQKPSRDICQRGTSLTIQCQVDSQVTMMFWYRQQPGQSLTLIATANQGSEATYESGFVIDKFPISRPNLTFSTLTVSNMSPEDSSIYLCSAVSLPRGIQETQYFGPGTRLLVL.

As concerns this clone: This sample also contains other DNA sequences that code for the same CDR3. Here the CDR3 reads CAWSVGGDSPLHF. The CDR3, as DNA: TGTGCCTGGAGTGTAGGGGGGGATTCACCCCTCCACTTT. V gene TRBV30 combines with J gene TRBJ1-6, with D maybe TRBD1 (6 bases). Germline V CDR1 and CDR2: GTSNPN, SVGIG (reference sequence). The CDR3 length is 13 residues. Trimming cost V 0 bases and J 8 bases, with 8 bases left between them.

This clone was picked up a small number of times. This chain links TRBV5-1 with TRBJ2-7; TRBD1 agrees at 8 bases. Unmatched junction bases numbered 6, after V lost 4 bases and J lost 3 bases. This CDR3 is 14 amino acids long. The V gene's germline CDR1 is SGHRS and CDR2 YFSETQ. The CDR3 DNA sequence: TGCGCCAGCAGCGAGGGACAGGACGGCTACGAGCAGTACTTC. Protein sequence: CASSEGQDGYEQYF. Drawing the rest from reference TRBV5-1 and TRBJ2-7, the complete variable domain is KAGVTQTPRYLIKTRGQQVTLSCSPISGHRSVSWYQQTPGQGLQFLFEYFSETQRNKGNFPGRFSGRQFSNSRSEMNVSTLELGDSALYLCASSEGQDGYEQYFGPGTRLTVT.

This clone was seen a handful of times. The V gene is TRBV7-6, the J gene TRBJ2-3; D not resolved. CDR1 and CDR2 from the germline V gene are SGHVS and FNYEAQ. The CDR3 length is 15 residues. V lost 5 bases and J 5 bases, leaving 17 bases between the germline ends. CDR3 protein: CASSPTSGDVDTQYF. DNA for the CDR3: TGTGCCAGCAGCCCCACGTCTGGGGATGTAGATACGCAGTATTTT.

This clone is a singleton in its sample. The sample contains more than one DNA sequence encoding this CDR3. This chain links TRBV29-1 with TRBJ1-1; D is possibly TRBD1 (6 bases). V dropped 3 bases and J dropped 0 bases, with 8 bases sitting between them. Germline values: CDR1 SQVTM, CDR2 ANQGSEA. CDR3 length equals 13 residues. CDR3 sequence reads: CSVEQGMNTEAFF. In DNA, the CDR3 is TGCAGCGTTGAGCAGGGGATGAACACTGAAGCTTTCTTT.

This sequence joins TRBV27 and TRBJ2-3; D uncertain. This CDR3 is 12 amino acids long. Germline V gene sequence: CDR1 MNHEY, CDR2 SMNVEV (reference sequence). The ends were cut back, 2 bases at V and 8 bases at J, with 8 bases in the middle. The CDR3, as DNA: TGTGCCAGCAGTTTAATTGGATCTACGCAGTATTTT. Translation gives CASSLIGSTQYF.

The chain couples TRBV29-1 to TRBJ1-4, with D hard to call. V was pared by 6 bases and J by 8 bases, with 13 bases between. Looked up from germline, CDR1 is SQVTM and CDR2 is ANQGSEA. CDR3 size: 12 residues. Here the CDR3 reads CSVWDLREKLFF. For the CDR3, the DNA is TGCAGCGTGTGGGATCTGAGGGAAAAACTGTTTTTT.

CDR3 protein: CATSRGTVEAFF. The DNA for the CDR3 is TGTGCCACCAGCAGAGGGACGGTTGAAGCTTTCTTT. This chain uses TRBV15 with TRBJ1-1, with D unresolved. V lost 1 base and J lost 7, with 7 bases in between. Germline CDR1 reads LNHNV; CDR2 reads YYDKDF (reference sequence). The length of the CDR3 is 12 residues.

The CDR3 DNA follows: TGTGCAAGTCGCCCTCGGGCAGGGTATGGCTACACCTTC. Its protein product is CASRPRAGYGYTF. The genes are TRBV12-2 and TRBJ1-2; the table's D call, TRBD1, was not checked against the DNA. TRBV12-2 is a pseudogene. The CDR3 spans 13 residues.

The chain joins TRBV7-2 to TRBJ1-4; D might be TRBD1 (5 bases). V gave up 4 bases and J gave up 8 bases, with 14 bases separating them. Germline loops: CDR1 SGHTA, CDR2 FQGNSA. There are 14 residues in the CDR3. Written as DNA, the CDR3 is TGTGCCAGCAGCTCCAGGGTTGGTCGGGAAAAACTGTTTTTT. Translation gives CASSSRVGREKLFF.

V usage is TRBV6-5 and J usage is TRBJ2-7, with D possibly being TRBD1 (5 bases). Germline loops: CDR1 MNHEY, CDR2 SVGAGI. V lost 6 bases and J lost 6, with 9 bases in between. The CDR3 has 11 amino acids. This CDR3 is CASRRGPEQYF. CDR3 nucleotides: TGTGCCAGCAGAAGGGGCCCCGAGCAGTACTTC.

This clone showed up just a few times. This sequence joins TRBV7-9 and TRBJ1-6; TRBD1 agrees at 8 bases. The germline V gene encodes CDR1 SEHNR and CDR2 FQNEAQ (reference sequence). Trimming cost V 5 bases and J 6 bases; bases outside gene matches: 3. The CDR3 runs to 14 residues. The DNA for the CDR3 is TGTGCCAGCAGCACGGACAGGGCTAATTCACCCCTCCACTTT. Translation gives CASSTDRANSPLHF. The full variable domain, completed using reference TRBV7-9 and TRBJ1-6, is DTGVSQNPRHKITKRGQNVTFRCDPISEHNRLYWYRQTLGQGPEFLTYFQNEAQLEKSRLLSDRFSAERPKGSFSTLEIQRTEQGDSAMYLCASSTDRANSPLHFGNGTRLTVT.

The chain employs TRBV27 and TRBJ2-3; 9 bases agree with TRBD2. This CDR3 spans 17 amino acids. V lost 4 bases and J lost 2; bases outside the gene matches: 10. Germline V gene lookup returns CDR1 MNHEY and CDR2 SMNVEV (reference sequence). CDR3 in DNA: TGTGCCAGCAGTTCCTCTATGGGCGGGGGGGCCACAGATACGCAGTATTTT. Its translation: CASSSSMGGGATDTQYF.

This clone appeared a few times. The J gene is TRBJ2-5, the V gene TRBV29-1; no definite D call. The germline V and J ends were trimmed by 2 bases and 5 bases, with 12 bases remaining between them. The CDR3 spans 13 residues. The V gene's germline CDR1 is SQVTM and CDR2 ANQGSEA. CDR3 region: CSVESQLGETQYF. The CDR3 nucleotides read TGCAGCGTTGAAAGTCAGCTCGGGGAGACCCAGTACTTC.

The chain couples TRBV6-5 to TRBJ1-2, with D possibly matching TRBD1 (6 bases). V lost 3 bases, J lost 6 bases, and 14 bases lay in between. Germline V gene lookup returns CDR1 MNHEY and CDR2 SVGAGI. The CDR3 has 14 amino acids. CDR3 bases: TGTGCCAGCAGTTATACAGGGTTCGTGAATGGCTACACCTTC. As protein: CASSYTGFVNGYTF.

This chain connects TRBV4-2 to TRBJ1-1; D possibly corresponds to TRBD1 (5 bases). CDR1 and CDR2 from the germline V gene are LGHNA and YNFKEQ. Trimming removed 0 bases at V and 8 bases at J, with 13 bases between. This CDR3 contains 14 residues. CDR3 protein: CASSQEPGLGEAFF. Written as DNA, the CDR3 is TGTGCCAGCAGCCAAGAGCCGGGGCTTGGCGAAGCTTTCTTT.

V gene TRBV4-3 combines with J gene TRBJ1-6; D gene ambiguous. V lost 1 base and J lost 0, with 4 bases in between. This CDR3 has 15 amino acids. In germline, CDR1 is LGHNA, CDR2 YSLEER. CDR3 in DNA: TGCGCCAGCAGCCAAGGGCCCTCCTATAATTCACCCCTCCACTTT. Translating it yields CASSQGPSYNSPLHF.

The V call is TRBV4-1, the J call TRBJ2-1, with D hard to call. The length of the CDR3 is 11 residues. The V end was cut by 6 bases, the J end by 6 bases, with 6 bases between. Germline values: CDR1 MGHRA, CDR2 YSYEKL. CDR3 nucleotide sequence: TGCGCCAGCAGGGGTGGCAATGAGCAGTTCTTC. It codes for CASRGGNEQFF.

The chain links TRBV28 to TRBJ2-5; perhaps D is TRBD1 or TRBD2 (5 bases each). The V gene lost 4 bases and the J gene lost 5 bases, with 14 bases spanning the gap. Germline V gives CDR1 MDHEN, CDR2 SYDVKM. CDR3 length: 14 amino acids. This CDR3 reads CASSSPGTVETQYF. DNA of the CDR3: TGTGCCAGCAGTTCACCTGGGACCGTGGAGACCCAGTACTTC.

The V and J genes are TRBV29-1 and TRBJ2-7, with D possibly being TRBD2 (5 bases). Trimming removed 7 bases at V and 2 bases at J, with 15 bases between. The CDR3 contains 13 residues. Germline V gives CDR1 SQVTM, CDR2 ANQGSEA. CDR3 in amino acids: CSAGPGLTYEQYF. In DNA, the CDR3 is TGCAGCGCCGGACCGGGGTTGACCTACGAGCAGTACTTC.

The chain carries TRBV25-1 and TRBJ1-1, with 8 nucleotides matching TRBD1. The CDR3 is 13 residues long. The V gene's germline CDR1 is MGHDK and CDR2 SYGVNS. Trimming took 3 bases from V and 11 from J; bases not matched to a gene: 8. The CDR3 nucleotides read TGTGCCAGCAGTGATTGGGGGACAGGCATGGCTTTCTTT. It is translated as CASSDWGTGMAFF.

The chain joins TRBV27 to TRBJ1-6; D not resolved. Germline V gives CDR1 MNHEY, CDR2 SMNVEV (reference sequence). V shed 7 bases and J shed 0 bases, with 7 bases lying between them. The CDR3 sequence is 14 residues long. The CDR3: CASMRSSYNSPLHF. The CDR3 nucleotides are TGTGCCAGCATGCGGAGCTCCTATAATTCACCCCTCCACTTT.

V usage is TRBV30 and J usage is TRBJ1-2; D is ambiguous. Germline lookup yields CDR1 GTSNPN and CDR2 SVGIG (reference sequence). The V gene lost 5 bases and the J gene lost 8 bases, with 21 bases spanning the gap. The CDR3 is 14 residues long. The CDR3 nucleotides read TGTGCCTGGCCCCCCACCGGGTTACCGGCGGGCTACACCTTC. It specifies CAWPPTGLPAGYTF.

V gene TRBV5-1 combines with J gene TRBJ2-6; 9 bases line up with TRBD1. Looked up from germline, CDR1 is SGHRS and CDR2 is YFSETQ. J gave up 3 bases and V 4 bases, and 5 bases lay outside the gene matches. This CDR3 is built from 16 residues. The CDR3 DNA reads TGCGCCAGCAGCCCGGGACAGGGTGGTGGGGCCAACGTCCTGACTTTC. Amino acid sequence: CASSPGQGGGANVLTF.

This clone was seen only once. V usage is TRBV6-6 and J usage is TRBJ1-1, with D unresolved. Trimming stripped 1 base from V and 6 bases from J, with 9 bases between. CDR3 size: 13 residues. Per the germline V gene, CDR1 is MNHNY and CDR2 is SVGAGI (reference sequence). This chain's CDR3 is CASSYLGRAEAFF. In DNA form, the CDR3 reads TGTGCCAGCAGTTACTTGGGGAGGGCTGAAGCTTTCTTT.

This chain's CDR3 is CASSVGGSGTSAEQYF. The DNA of the CDR3 is TGTGCCAGCAGCGTAGGAGGCTCGGGGACATCGGCCGAGCAGTACTTC. This sequence joins TRBV9 and TRBJ2-7, with TRBD1 as a possible D gene (6 bases). Germline CDR1 is SGDLS and CDR2 is YYNGEE. The CDR3 runs to 16 residues. V lost 0 bases and J 6 bases, leaving 19 bases between the germline ends.

This clone was counted a few times. The chain combines TRBV10-3 with TRBJ1-1; D may be TRBD1 (5 bases). The CDR3 is 17 amino acids. V lost 6 bases to trimming and J lost 5 bases, with 25 bases between them. Germline V gene data show CDR1 as ENHRY and CDR2 as SYGVKD. The chain's CDR3 is CAISDDHHRRGKTEAFF. As DNA, the CDR3 is TGTGCCATCAGCGACGACCATCACAGGAGAGGGAAAACTGAAGCTTTCTTT.

This chain connects TRBV6-5 to TRBJ1-5; perhaps TRBD1 as D (5 bases). The CDR3 extends over 15 amino acids. Germline lookup yields CDR1 MNHEY and CDR2 SVGAGI. V dropped 0 bases and J dropped 6 bases, with 12 bases sitting between them. In nucleotides, the CDR3 is TGTGCCAGCAGTTACTCTGGGGCACCCACTCAGCCCCAGCATTTT. Its translation is CASSYSGAPTQPQHF.

The chain recombines TRBV6-6 with TRBJ2-3, with 7 bases fitting TRBD2. Trimming at V came to 5 bases and at J to 6 bases, leaving 11 bases not matched to a gene. This CDR3 is built from 15 residues. Germline V gives CDR1 MNHNY, CDR2 SVGAGI (reference sequence). CDR3: CASSRDYRGLDTQYF. The CDR3 region has the DNA TGTGCCAGCAGTCGGGACTACCGAGGTCTGGATACGCAGTATTTT.

The chain joins TRBV30 to TRBJ1-1; maybe TRBD1 (6 bases). V was cut by 0 bases and J by 4 bases, with 9 bases left in between. CDR1 and CDR2 from the germline V gene are GTSNPN and SVGIG (reference sequence). The CDR3 runs to 13 residues. Here the CDR3 DNA reads TGTGCCTGGAGTGTAGGGGGAGTCACTGAAGCTTTCTTT. Protein: CAWSVGGVTEAFF.

There are a few counts of this clone. The CDR3, as DNA: TGTGCTAGTCGTCGGGTTGAGGGGAATGAGCAGTTCTTC. This codes for CASRRVEGNEQFF. J is TRBJ2-1 and V is TRBV12-5; D could derive from TRBD1 or TRBD2 (5 bases each). V was pared by 8 bases and J by 7 bases, with 15 bases between. The CDR3 length is 13 residues. Germline V gene lookup returns CDR1 LGHNT and CDR2 FRNRAP.